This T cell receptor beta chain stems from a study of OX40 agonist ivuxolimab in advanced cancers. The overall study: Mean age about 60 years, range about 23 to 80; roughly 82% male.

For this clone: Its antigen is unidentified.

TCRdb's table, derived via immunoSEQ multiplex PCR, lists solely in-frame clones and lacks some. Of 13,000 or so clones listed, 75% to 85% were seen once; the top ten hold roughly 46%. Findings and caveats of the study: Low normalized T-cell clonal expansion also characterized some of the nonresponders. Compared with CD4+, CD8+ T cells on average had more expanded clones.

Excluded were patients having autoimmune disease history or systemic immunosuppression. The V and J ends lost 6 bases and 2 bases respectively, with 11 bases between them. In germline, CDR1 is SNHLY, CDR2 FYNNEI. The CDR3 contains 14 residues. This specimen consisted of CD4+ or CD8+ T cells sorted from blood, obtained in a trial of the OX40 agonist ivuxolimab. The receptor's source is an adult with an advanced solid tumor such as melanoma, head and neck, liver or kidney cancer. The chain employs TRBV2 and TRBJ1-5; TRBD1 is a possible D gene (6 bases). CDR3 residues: CASSLRGGNQPQHF. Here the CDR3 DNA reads TGTGCCAGCAGCCTCAGGGGCGGCAATCAGCCCCAGCATTTT.